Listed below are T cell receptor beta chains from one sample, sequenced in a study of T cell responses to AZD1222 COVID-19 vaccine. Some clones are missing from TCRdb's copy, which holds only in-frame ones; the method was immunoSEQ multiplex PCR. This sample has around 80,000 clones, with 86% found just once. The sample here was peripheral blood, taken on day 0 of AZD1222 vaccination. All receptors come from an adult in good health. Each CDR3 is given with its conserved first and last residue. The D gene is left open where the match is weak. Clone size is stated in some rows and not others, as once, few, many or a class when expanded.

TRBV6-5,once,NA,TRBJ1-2,TGTGCCAGCAGGACGGGGTTAGGAAGTTCGGGCTACACCTTC,CASRTGLGSSGYTF
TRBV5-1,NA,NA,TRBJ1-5,TGCGCCAGCAGCTCGGATGGGAGCAATCAGCCCCAGCATTTT,CASSSDGSNQPQHF
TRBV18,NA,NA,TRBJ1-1,TGTGCCAGCTCACCACTCCCGGGGGACACTGAAGCTTTCTTT,CASSPLPGDTEAFF
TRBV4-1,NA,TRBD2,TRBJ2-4,TGCGCCAGCAGCCAAGCTCCGTTCGGGGGGGAAAACATTCAGTACTTC,CASSQAPFGGENIQYF
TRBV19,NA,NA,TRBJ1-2,TGTGCCAGTAGTATAGACCCGGGGGCAAACTATGGCTACACCTTC,CASSIDPGANYGYTF
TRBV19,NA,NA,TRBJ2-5,TGTGCCAGTAGCCACCGGGGCGGAGGGCCGGAGACCCAGTACTTC,CASSHRGGGPETQYF
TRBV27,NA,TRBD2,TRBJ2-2,TGTGCCAGCAGTTTAACTAGCGCGAACACCGGGGAGCTGTTTTTT,CASSLTSANTGELFF
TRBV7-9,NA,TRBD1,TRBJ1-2,TGTGCCAGCAGCTCCGGGACAGGGGACTACTATGGCTACACCTTC,CASSSGTGDYYGYTF
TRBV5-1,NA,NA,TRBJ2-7,TGCGCCAGCAGCTACAAAGATGGTGGAGGGGAGCGCGAGCAGTACTTC,CASSYKDGGGEREQYF
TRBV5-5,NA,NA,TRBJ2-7,TGTGCCAGCAGCTTGGGCGGGTTGGACTACGAGCAGTACTTC,CASSLGGLDYEQYF
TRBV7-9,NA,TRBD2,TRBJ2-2,TGTGCCAGCAGCCTACTCCCGGGGGGAGACACCGGGGAGCTGTTTTTT,CASSLLPGGDTGELFF
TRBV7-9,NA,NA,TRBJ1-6,TGTGCCAGCAGCTTAGTTGGGGACGCTAATTCACCCCTCCACTTT,CASSLVGDANSPLHF
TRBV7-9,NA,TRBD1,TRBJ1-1,TGTGCCAGCAGCTTTTGGTTTGACAGGGGTGCTGAAGCTTTCTTT,CASSFWFDRGAEAFF
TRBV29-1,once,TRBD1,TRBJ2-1,TGCAGCGCAGACAGGGGGCTGGGCAATGAGCAGTTCTTC,CSADRGLGNEQFF
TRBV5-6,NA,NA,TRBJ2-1,TGTGCCAGCAACCCGATAGGGTTCAATGAGCAGTTCTTC,CASNPIGFNEQFF
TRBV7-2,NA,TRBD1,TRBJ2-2,TGTGCCAGCAGGGAATGGACAGGGGCCGCCGGGGAGCTGTTTTTT,CASREWTGAAGELFF
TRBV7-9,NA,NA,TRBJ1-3,TGTGCCAGCGCAGGGGAACCGCATTCTGGAAACACCATATATTTT,CASAGEPHSGNTIYF
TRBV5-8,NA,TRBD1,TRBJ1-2,TGTGCCAGCAGCTTGGCGGAGGGGGCCTCCTATGGCTACACCTTC,CASSLAEGASYGYTF
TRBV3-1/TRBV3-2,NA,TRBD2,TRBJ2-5,TGTGCCAGCAGCCACCCGAAGGCACTAGCGGGAGGTGGGCAAGAGACCCAGTACTTC,CASSHPKALAGGGQETQYF
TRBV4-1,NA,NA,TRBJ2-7,TGCGCCAGCGGGTTACCGGGCCAACACTACGAGCAGTACTTC,CASGLPGQHYEQYF
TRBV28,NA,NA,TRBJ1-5,TGTGCCAGCACCGTGGAAGGGTCGGGCCAGCCCCAGCATTTT,CASTVEGSGQPQHF
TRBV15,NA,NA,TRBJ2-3,TGTGCCACCACGGAGGGGCCGTCAGATACGCAGTATTTT,CATTEGPSDTQYF
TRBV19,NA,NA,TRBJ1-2,TGTGCCAGTAGTGAGGGGCCTGGATATGGCTACACCTTC,CASSEGPGYGYTF
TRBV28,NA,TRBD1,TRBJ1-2,TGTGCCAGCAGTACCTGGGACAGTAACTATGGCTACACCTTC,CASSTWDSNYGYTF
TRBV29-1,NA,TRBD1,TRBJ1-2,TGCAGCGTTGTGACAGGGGGGTATGGCTACACCTTC,CSVVTGGYGYTF
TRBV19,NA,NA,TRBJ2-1,TGTGCCAGTAGTATAACAAGGGGGGACTCGAGTTACAATGAGCAGTTCTTC,CASSITRGDSSYNEQFF
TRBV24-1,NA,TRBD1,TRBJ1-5,TGTGCCACCAGCACCCCGGGACAGGGGACCCAGCATTTT,CATSTPGQGTQHF